This T cell receptor beta chain was found in a study of OX40 agonist ivuxolimab in advanced cancers. The CDR3 contains 14 residues. Trimming pared 4 bases from V and 9 bases from J, leaving 16 bases between. The germline CDR1 and CDR2 sequences are SGHTA and FQGTGA. This clone appeared a single time. Assay used: immunoSEQ multiplex PCR; TCRdb lists only in-frame clones, some missing. The sample has tens of thousands of clones, roughly 84% seen once. This receptor was obtained from an adult with an advanced solid tumor such as melanoma, head and neck, liver or kidney cancer. This chain joins TRBV7-3 and TRBJ2-1; maybe TRBD1 (6 bases). The material was CD4+ or CD8+ T cells sorted from blood, obtained in a trial of the OX40 agonist ivuxolimab. The CDR3 sequence is CASSYQGRGGEQFF. CDR3 DNA: TGTGCCAGCAGCTACCAAGGGCGAGGGGGTGAGCAGTTCTTC.